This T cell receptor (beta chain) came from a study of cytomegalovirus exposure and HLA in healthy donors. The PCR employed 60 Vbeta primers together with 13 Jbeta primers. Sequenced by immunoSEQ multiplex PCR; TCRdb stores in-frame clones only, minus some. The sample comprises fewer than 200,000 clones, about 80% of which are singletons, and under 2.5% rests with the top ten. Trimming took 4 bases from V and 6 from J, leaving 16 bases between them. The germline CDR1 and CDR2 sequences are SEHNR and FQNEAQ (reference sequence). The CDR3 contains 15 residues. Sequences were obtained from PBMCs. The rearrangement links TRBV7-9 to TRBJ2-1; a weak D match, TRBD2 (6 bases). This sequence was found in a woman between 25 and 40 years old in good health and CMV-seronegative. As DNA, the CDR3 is TGTGCCAGCAGCTCAACAAGACTAGAAGGCAATGAGCAGTTCTTC. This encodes CASSSTRLEGNEQFF. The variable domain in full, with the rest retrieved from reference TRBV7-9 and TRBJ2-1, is DTGVSQNPRHKITKRGQNVTFRCDPISEHNRLYWYRQTLGQGPEFLTYFQNEAQLEKSRLLSDRFSAERPKGSFSTLEIQRTEQGDSAMYLCASSSTRLEGNEQFFGPGTRLTVL.